Each of the 8 T cell receptor beta chains below was sequenced from the same sample in a study of CD8 T cells in ankylosing spondylitis. TCRdb re-analysed the 5' RACE reads in MiXCR, keeping a single row per CDR3 protein. The data contain roughly 230,000 distinct CDR3 sequences, about 20% of them seen just once; the ten biggest clones take up around 30%. The specimen sequenced was blood, either unsorted or a sorted T cell fraction (not recorded which). The receptors were gathered from a male donor with ankylosing spondylitis or in good health (not recorded which).

The chain uses TRBV5-1 and TRBJ1-2, with 9 bases matching TRBD1. This CDR3 has 14 amino acids. The germline CDR1 and CDR2 sequences are SGHRS and YFSETQ. V gave up 4 bases and J gave up 8 bases; unmatched junction bases: 9. The CDR3 coding sequence is TGCGCCAGCAGCGAGACCACAGGGGGCGACGGCTACACCTTC. Amino acid sequence: CASSETTGGDGYTF. Together with reference TRBV5-1 and TRBJ1-2, the CDR3 gives the full variable domain: KAGVTQTPRYLIKTRGQQVTLSCSPISGHRSVSWYQQTPGQGLQFLFEYFSETQRNKGNFPGRFSGRQFSNSRSEMNVSTLELGDSALYLCASSETTGGDGYTFGSGTRLTVV.

The chain uses TRBV7-3 and TRBJ1-3, with 10 bases identical to TRBD1. J was trimmed by 6 bases and V by 5 bases; bases with no gene match: 4. The length of the CDR3 is 14 residues. The germline V gene encodes CDR1 SGHTA and CDR2 FQGTGA. The CDR3 is CASSPGTGENTIYF. Written as DNA, the CDR3 is TGTGCCAGCAGCCCTGGGACAGGGGAAAACACCATATATTTT.

This clonotype was observed a few times. This chain joins TRBV12-5 and TRBJ1-1; TRBD1 might be the D (6 bases). V was shortened by 8 bases and J by 4 bases, with 26 bases between the two germline ends. The CDR3 consists of 17 residues. Germline assignment: CDR1 LGHNT and CDR2 FRNRAP. The CDR3 spells CASRDDRTAGGFTEAFF. CDR3 coding DNA: TGTGCTAGTCGCGATGACAGGACAGCGGGGGGATTCACTGAAGCTTTCTTT.

The chain carries TRBV10-3 and TRBJ2-3; no reliable D call. The V and J ends lost 2 bases and 1 base respectively, with 7 bases between them. Germline-derived CDR1 and CDR2 are ENHRY and SYGVKD. This CDR3 is built from 14 residues. CDR3 sequence reads: CAISESVGTDTQYF. CDR3 DNA: TGTGCCATCAGTGAGAGTGTAGGCACAGATACGCAGTATTTT.

J is TRBJ2-5 and V is TRBV12-3 or TRBV12-4; D is ambiguous. V lost 0 bases and J lost 4, with 9 bases in between. This CDR3 region has 14 residues. The CDR3 DNA follows: TGTGCCAGCAGTTTAGCCCACCCCTCAGAGACCCAGTACTTC. This codes for CASSLAHPSETQYF.

The CDR3 spells CSVEVPLGQGTDEQYF. The CDR3, as DNA: TGCAGCGTTGAAGTTCCGTTGGGACAGGGTACGGACGAGCAGTACTTC. This sequence joins TRBV29-1 and TRBJ2-7; TRBD1 matches 9 bases. Germline-derived CDR1 and CDR2 are SQVTM and ANQGSEA. The CDR3 length is 16 residues. Trimming took 1 base from V and 5 from J; bases not matched to a gene: 12.

This clonotype has just a few counts. The V gene is TRBV12-5, the J gene TRBJ2-1; 7 positions match TRBD2. CDR3 length: 17 residues. Germline assignment: CDR1 LGHNT and CDR2 FRNRAP. The V and J ends lost 3 bases and 7 bases, in that order; junction bases with no gene match: 15. The CDR3 region is CASGFSSGFGRWNEQFF. CDR3 bases: TGTGCTAGTGGTTTCTCTAGCGGTTTTGGTAGGTGGAATGAGCAGTTCTTC.

This clonotype has ten or more counts. The chain links TRBV5-1 to TRBJ2-1, with 9 bases fitting TRBD2. With 0 bases clipped from V and 4 bases from J, the junction kept 8 bases outside the gene matches. The germline V gene has CDR1 SGHRS and CDR2 YFSETQ. The CDR3 is 17 residues long. Here the CDR3 reads CASSLAALAGNYNEQFF. CDR3 DNA: TGCGCCAGCAGCTTGGCGGCCCTAGCGGGAAATTACAATGAGCAGTTCTTC. The variable domain in full, completed from reference TRBV5-1 and TRBJ2-1, reads KAGVTQTPRYLIKTRGQQVTLSCSPISGHRSVSWYQQTPGQGLQFLFEYFSETQRNKGNFPGRFSGRQFSNSRSEMNVSTLELGDSALYLCASSLAALAGNYNEQFFGPGTRLTVL.